The clone carrying this TCR beta chain came up many times. Its antigen is currently unknown. The sample comes from a study of human T cells and chemical hapten exposure. Regarding the study as a whole: Expanded TCRs formed significantly more large CDR3 similarity clusters than controls.

One entry per CDR3 protein, called by TCRdb with MiXCR from the RACE reads. The top ten clones hold about an eighth of a sample with tens of thousands of distinct CDR3 sequences, about 9.6% of them seen once. As for time point: patch test 1, 2 weeks after DPC sensitization. Treatment described: therapeutic diphenylcyclopropenone sensitization with weekly scalp DPC. V lost 4 bases, J lost 0 bases, and 8 bases stayed unmatched. This CDR3 spans 15 amino acids. Germline V CDR1 and CDR2: DFQATT, SNEGSKA (reference sequence). The receptor comes from a woman aged 40 to 55 with alopecia areata. Some clones in this sample may be carry-over from other donors' samples. Sequencing was performed on whole blood, taken in connection with sensitization to the hapten diphenylcyclopropenone (DPC). This chain joins TRBV20-1 and TRBJ2-7; TRBD2 matches at 8 bases. CDR3 protein: CSAKERGNPSYEQYF. The CDR3 coding sequence is TGCAGTGCTAAAGAGCGGGGGAACCCCTCCTACGAGCAGTACTTC.